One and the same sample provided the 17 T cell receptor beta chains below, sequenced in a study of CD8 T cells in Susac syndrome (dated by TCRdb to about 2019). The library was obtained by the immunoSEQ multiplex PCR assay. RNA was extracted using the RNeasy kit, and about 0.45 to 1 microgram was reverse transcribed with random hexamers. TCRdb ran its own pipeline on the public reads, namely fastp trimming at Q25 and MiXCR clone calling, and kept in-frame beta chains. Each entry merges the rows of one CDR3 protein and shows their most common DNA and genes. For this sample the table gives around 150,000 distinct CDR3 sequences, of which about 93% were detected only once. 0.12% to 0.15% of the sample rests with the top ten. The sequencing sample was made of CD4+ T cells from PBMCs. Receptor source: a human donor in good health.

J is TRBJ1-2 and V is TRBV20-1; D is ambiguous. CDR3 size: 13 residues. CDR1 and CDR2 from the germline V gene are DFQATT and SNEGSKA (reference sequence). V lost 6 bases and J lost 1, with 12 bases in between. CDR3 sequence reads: CSAGSPFNYGYTF. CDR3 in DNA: TGCAGTGCGGGGAGTCCTTTTAACTATGGCTACACCTTC.

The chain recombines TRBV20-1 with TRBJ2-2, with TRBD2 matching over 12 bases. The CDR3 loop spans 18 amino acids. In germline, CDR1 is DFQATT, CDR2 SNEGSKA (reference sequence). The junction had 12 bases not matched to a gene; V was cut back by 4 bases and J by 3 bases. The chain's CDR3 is CSAIDPTGTSGYTGELFF. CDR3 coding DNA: TGCAGTGCTATCGATCCAACCGGGACTAGCGGGTACACCGGGGAGCTGTTTTTT.

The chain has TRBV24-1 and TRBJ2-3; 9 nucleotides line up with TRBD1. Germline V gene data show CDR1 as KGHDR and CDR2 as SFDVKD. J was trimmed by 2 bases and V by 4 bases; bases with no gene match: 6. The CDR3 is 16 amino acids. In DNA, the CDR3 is TGTGCCACCAGTGAATCCGGGACAGGGAACACAGATACGCAGTATTTT. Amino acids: CATSESGTGNTDTQYF.

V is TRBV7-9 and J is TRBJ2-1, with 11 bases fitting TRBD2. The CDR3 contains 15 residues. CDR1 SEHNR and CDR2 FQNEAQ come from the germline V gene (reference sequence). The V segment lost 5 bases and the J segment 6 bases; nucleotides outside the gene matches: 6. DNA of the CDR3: TGTGCCAGCAGCCTTACTAGCGGGGGCCCCAATGAGCAGTTCTTC. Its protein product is CASSLTSGGPNEQFF.

The CDR3 protein is CASSLDRGGTEAFF. CDR3 DNA: TGCGCCAGCAGCTTGGACAGGGGTGGGACTGAAGCTTTCTTT. The chain uses TRBV5-1 and TRBJ1-1, with 7 bases identical to TRBD1. Trimming cost V 0 bases and J 5 bases; bases outside gene matches: 4. The germline V gene has CDR1 SGHRS and CDR2 YFSETQ. This CDR3 region has 14 residues.

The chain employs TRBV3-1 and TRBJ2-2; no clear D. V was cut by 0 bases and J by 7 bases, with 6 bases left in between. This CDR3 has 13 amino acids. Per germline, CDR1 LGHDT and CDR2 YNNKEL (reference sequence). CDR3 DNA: TGTGCCAGCAGCCAAGACTTTAGCGGGGAGCTGTTTTTT. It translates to CASSQDFSGELFF. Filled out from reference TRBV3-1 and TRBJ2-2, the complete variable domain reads DTAVSQTPKYLVTQMGNDKSIKCEQNLGHDTMYWYKQDSKKFLKIMFSYNNKELIINETVPNRFSPKSPDKAHLNLHINSLELGDSAVYFCASSQDFSGELFFGEGSRLTVL.

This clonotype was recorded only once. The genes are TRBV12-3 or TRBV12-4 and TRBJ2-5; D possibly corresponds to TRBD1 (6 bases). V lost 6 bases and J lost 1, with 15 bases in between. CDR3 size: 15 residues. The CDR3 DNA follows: TGTGCCAGCAGCTTACAGGGTACAACCCAAGAGACCCAGTACTTC. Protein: CASSLQGTTQETQYF.

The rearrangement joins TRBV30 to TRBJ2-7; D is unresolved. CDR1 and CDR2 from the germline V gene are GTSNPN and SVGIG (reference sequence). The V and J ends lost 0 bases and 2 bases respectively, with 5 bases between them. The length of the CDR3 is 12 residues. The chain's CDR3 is CAWSVPPYEQYF. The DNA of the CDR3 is TGTGCCTGGAGTGTACCCCCCTACGAGCAGTACTTC.

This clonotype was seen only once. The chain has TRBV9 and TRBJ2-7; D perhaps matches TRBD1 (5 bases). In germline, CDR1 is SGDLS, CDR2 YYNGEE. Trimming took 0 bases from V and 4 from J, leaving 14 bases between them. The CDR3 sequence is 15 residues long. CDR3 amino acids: CASSVAADTLYEQYF. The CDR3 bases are TGTGCCAGCAGCGTAGCTGCGGACACCTTATACGAGCAGTACTTC.

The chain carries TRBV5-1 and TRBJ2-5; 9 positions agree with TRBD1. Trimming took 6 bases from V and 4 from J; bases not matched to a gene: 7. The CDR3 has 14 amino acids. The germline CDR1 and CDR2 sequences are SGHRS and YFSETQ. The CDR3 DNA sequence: TGCGCCAGCACCGGGACAGGGTCCTCAGAGACCCAGTACTTC. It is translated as CASTGTGSSETQYF. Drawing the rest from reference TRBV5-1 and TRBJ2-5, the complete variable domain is KAGVTQTPRYLIKTRGQQVTLSCSPISGHRSVSWYQQTPGQGLQFLFEYFSETQRNKGNFPGRFSGRQFSNSRSEMNVSTLELGDSALYLCASTGTGSSETQYFGPGTRLLVL.

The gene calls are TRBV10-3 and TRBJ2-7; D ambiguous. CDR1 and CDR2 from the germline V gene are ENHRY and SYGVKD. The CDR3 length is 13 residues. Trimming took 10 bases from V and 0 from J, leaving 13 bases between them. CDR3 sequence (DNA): TGTGCCACCCGACGGACCCTCTCCTACGAGCAGTACTTC. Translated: CATRRTLSYEQYF.

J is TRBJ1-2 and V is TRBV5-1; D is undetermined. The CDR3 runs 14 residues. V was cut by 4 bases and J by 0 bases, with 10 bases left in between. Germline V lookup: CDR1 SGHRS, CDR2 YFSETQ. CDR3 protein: CASSLSGANYGYTF. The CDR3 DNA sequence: TGCGCCAGCAGCCTATCTGGAGCTAACTATGGCTACACCTTC.

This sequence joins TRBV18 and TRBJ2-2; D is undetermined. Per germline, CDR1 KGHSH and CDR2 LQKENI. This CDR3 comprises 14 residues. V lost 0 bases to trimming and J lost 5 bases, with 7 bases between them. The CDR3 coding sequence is TGTGCCAGCTCACCACCGATCGCAACCGGGGAGCTGTTTTTT. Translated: CASSPPIATGELFF.

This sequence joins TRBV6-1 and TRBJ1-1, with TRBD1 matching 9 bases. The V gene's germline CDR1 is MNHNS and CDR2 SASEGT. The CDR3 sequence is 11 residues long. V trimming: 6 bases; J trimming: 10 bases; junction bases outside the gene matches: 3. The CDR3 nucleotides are TGTGCCAGCAGAGGACAGGGGAGAGCTTTCTTT. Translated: CASRGQGRAFF.

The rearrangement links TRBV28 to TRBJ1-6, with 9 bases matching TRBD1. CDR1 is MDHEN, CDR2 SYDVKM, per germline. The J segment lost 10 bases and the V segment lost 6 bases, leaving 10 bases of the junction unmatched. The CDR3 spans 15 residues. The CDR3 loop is CASRFPDRGRSPLHF. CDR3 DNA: TGTGCCAGCAGATTCCCGGACAGGGGTCGATCACCCCTCCACTTT.

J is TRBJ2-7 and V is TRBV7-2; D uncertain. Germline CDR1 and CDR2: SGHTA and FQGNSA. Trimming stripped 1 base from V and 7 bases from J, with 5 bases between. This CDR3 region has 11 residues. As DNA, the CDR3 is TGTGCCAGCAGCTTAGTGCGGGAGCAGTACTTC. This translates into CASSLVREQYF.

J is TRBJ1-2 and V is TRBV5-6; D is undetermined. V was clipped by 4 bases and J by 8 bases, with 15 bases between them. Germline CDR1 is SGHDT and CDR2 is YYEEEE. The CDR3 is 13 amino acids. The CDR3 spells CASSLPSKEGYTF. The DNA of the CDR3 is TGTGCCAGCAGCCTACCTTCCAAGGAGGGCTACACCTTC.